The rows below give T cell receptor beta chains drawn from one sample of a study of cytomegalovirus exposure and HLA in healthy donors. Generated by immunoSEQ multiplex PCR, the TCRdb table keeps only in-frame clones and is missing some. The repertoire holds under 200,000 clones, with around 85% as singletons. Specimen: PBMCs. The receptors here all came from a man over 45 in good health and CMV-seronegative. Both conserved end residues are trimmed from each CDR3. A clone size is listed for some rows: how often the clone was seen (once, few, many), or a class if it is expanded.

>-|TRBJ2-2|TRBV2
ASGETHNTGELF
>-|TRBJ1-3|TRBV5-6
ASSLPRGSGNTIY
>-|TRBJ1-2|TRBV27
ASSLSPGGNGYT
>-|TRBJ1-2|TRBV30
AWEGDYYGYT
>few|TRBJ1-5|TRBV21-1
ASSIGTAASPQH
>-|TRBJ2-4|TRBV9
ASSGGYSGNIQY
>-|TRBJ1-1|TRBV7-3
ASSHVNTEAF
>-|TRBJ2-7|TRBV4-1
ASSPGLAGVYEQY
>-|TRBJ2-3|TRBV18
ASSPAGGSTDTQY
>-|TRBJ1-5|TRBV6-4
ASTRAGEDSNQPQH
>-|TRBJ2-2|TRBV7-9
ASSGDTNTGELF
>-|TRBJ2-7|TRBV18
ASSPGQKYEQY
>-|-|TRBV7-9
ASSLAQAKYEQY
>-|TRBJ1-6|TRBV2
ASKVTEYNSPLH
>-|TRBJ2-4|TRBV7-9
SSSLVGTDENIQY
>-|TRBJ1-1|TRBV6-5
ASSQGNGEAF
>-|TRBJ2-5|TRBV19
ASSPRHPSETQY
>-|TRBJ1-4|TRBV19
ASSRDRANEKLF
>-|TRBJ1-1|TRBV29-1
SAETGVREAF
>-|TRBJ1-1|TRBV19
ASSIRGDTEAF
>-|TRBJ1-3|TRBV30
AWRGGFYPFGNTIY
>-|TRBJ2-3|TRBV29-1
TVSSGTTDTQY
>-|TRBJ1-2|TRBV7-9
ASSLSGARNYGYT
>-|TRBJ1-1|TRBV7-2
ASSSKRTEAF
>-|TRBJ2-6|TRBV7-9
ASRPTVSGANVLT